This is a list of T cell receptor beta chains from one sample in a study of T-cell memory formation after mild COVID-19. From the 5' RACE reads, TCRdb called clonotypes with MiXCR, one entry per CDR3 protein. The profile shows under 550,000 distinct CDR3 sequences, approximately 19% of them singletons. Sample: PBMCs or a T cell subset sorted from them (not recorded which). All receptors derive from a man aged 18-30 years who had mild COVID-19 (a few samples of this study predate the infection). Cell type and time point are not known. CDR3s include the opening cysteine and the closing phenylalanine or tryptophan.

v_gene,CDR3aa
TRBV7-8,CASTPGQGTGEAFF
TRBV12-3/TRBV12-4,CASTPGGEQYF
TRBV6-5,CASSYPPIF
TRBV10-3,CAIGQGAADTQYF
TRBV15,CATSRGRRGGLETQYF
TRBV15,CATSSIILGAFF
TRBV7-2,CASSLRQGNYNEQFF
TRBV6-6,CASRPMTGGFGNQPQHF
TRBV4-3,CASSVTGVPTDTQYF
TRBV7-2,CASSLLTMTDRTQYF
TRBV11-1,CASSPGGEEYGYTF
TRBV2,CASGQNSNQPQHF
TRBV9,CASSDDRVVEYTEAFF
TRBV7-2,CASSLLAGGDTGELFF
TRBV7-9,CASSLAVRGPLGSYNEQFF
TRBV5-1,CASSLDNEAFF
TRBV29-1,CSVEDGGQPQHF
TRBV6-2/TRBV6-3,CASRKQGGTEAFF
TRBV7-9,CASSGRAGGTLDTQYF
TRBV6-1,CASSEATFRGTDTQYF
TRBV29-1,CSVEDERGVGTGELFF
TRBV3-1,CASSLTSSGIFSYNEQFF